This TCR beta chain was sequenced for a study of blood T cells in healthy people across ages. The wider study: For every two T cells, template switching captured about one barcoded beta molecule.

The CDR3 extends over 15 amino acids. Germline CDR1 and CDR2: SGHRS and YFSETQ. V was trimmed by 1 base and J by 0 bases, leaving 10 bases between them. Peripheral blood samples of around 9.5 milliliters were drawn from each donor. Notes on this clonotype: Its target is unknown.

The use of a sample-barcoded 5' primer and a J-beta primer mix characterized a second PCR of roughly 6 to 11 cycles. Carrying 12 random nucleotides, a template-switch adaptor labeled each individual cDNA molecule. From the 5' RACE reads, TCRdb called clonotypes with MiXCR, one entry per CDR3 protein. The sample has around 790,000 distinct CDR3 sequences, about 42% seen once; the top ten hold around 21%. Study-level findings and limits: Whereas aged donors had fewer naive CD4+ cells, long-lived donors had more of them and higher diversity.

Material for sequencing was blood. The sequence was collected from a man aged 55 to 70 in good health. The V and J genes are TRBV5-1 and TRBJ1-2; no clear D gene. CDR3 bases: TGCGCCAGCAGCTTGCTGGGTGAGACTAACTATGGCTACACCTTC. Translation gives CASSLLGETNYGYTF.